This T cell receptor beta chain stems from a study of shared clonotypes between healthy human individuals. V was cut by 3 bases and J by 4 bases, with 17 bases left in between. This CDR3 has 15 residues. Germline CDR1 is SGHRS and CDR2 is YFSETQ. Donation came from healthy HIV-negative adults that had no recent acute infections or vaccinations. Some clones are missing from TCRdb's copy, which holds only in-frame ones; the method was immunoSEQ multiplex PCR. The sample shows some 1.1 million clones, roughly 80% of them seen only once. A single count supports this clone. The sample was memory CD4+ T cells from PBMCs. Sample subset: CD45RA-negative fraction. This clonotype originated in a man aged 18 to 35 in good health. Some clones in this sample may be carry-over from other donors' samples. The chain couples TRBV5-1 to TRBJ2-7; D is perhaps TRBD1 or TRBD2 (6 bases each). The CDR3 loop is CASSSAGGGMYEQYF. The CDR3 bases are TGCGCCAGCAGCTCAGCCGGAGGGGGGATGTACGAGCAGTACTTC.